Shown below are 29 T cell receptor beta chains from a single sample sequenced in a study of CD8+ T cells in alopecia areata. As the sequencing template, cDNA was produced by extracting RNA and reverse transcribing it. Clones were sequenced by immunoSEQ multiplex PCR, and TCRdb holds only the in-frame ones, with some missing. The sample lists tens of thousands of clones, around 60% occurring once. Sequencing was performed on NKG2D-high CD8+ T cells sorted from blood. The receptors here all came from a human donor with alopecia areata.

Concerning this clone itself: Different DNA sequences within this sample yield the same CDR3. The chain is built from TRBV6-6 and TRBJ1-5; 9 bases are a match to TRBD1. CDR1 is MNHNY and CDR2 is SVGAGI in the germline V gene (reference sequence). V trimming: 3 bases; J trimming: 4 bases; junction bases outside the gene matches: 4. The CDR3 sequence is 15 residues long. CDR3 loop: CASSYQDRGNQPQHF. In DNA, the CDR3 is TGTGCCAGCAGTTATCAAGACAGGGGGAATCAGCCCCAGCATTTT.

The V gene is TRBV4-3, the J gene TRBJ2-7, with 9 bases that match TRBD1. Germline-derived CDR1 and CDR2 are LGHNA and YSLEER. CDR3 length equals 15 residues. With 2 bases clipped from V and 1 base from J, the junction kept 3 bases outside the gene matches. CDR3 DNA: TGCGCCAGCAGCCAATGGGGACAGGGATCCTACGAGCAGTACTTC. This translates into CASSQWGQGSYEQYF.

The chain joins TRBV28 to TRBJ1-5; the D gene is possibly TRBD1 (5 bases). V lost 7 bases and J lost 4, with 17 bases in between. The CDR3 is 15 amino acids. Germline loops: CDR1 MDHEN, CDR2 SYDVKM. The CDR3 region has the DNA TGTGCCAGCACCATTTTGGGGCAGACTAATCAGCCCCAGCATTTT. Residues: CASTILGQTNQPQHF.

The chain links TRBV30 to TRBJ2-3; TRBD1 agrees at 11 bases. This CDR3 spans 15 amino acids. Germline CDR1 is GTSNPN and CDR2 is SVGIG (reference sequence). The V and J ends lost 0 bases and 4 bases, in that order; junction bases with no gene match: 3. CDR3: CAWSVGQGGSDTQYF. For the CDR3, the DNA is TGTGCCTGGAGTGTGGGACAGGGGGGATCAGATACGCAGTATTTT.

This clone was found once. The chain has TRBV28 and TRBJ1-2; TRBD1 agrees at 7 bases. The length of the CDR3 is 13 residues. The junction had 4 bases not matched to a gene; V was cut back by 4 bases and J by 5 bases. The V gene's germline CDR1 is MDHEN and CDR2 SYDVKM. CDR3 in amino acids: CASSWDSIYGYTF. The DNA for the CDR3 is TGTGCCAGCAGTTGGGACAGTATATATGGCTACACCTTC.

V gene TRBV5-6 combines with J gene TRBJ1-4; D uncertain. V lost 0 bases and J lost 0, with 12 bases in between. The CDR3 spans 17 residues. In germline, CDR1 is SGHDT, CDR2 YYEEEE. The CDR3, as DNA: TGTGCCAGCAGCTTGGTCCTTCCGGGCGCAACTAATGAAAAACTGTTTTTT. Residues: CASSLVLPGATNEKLFF. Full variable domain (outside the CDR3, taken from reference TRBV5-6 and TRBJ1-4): DAGVTQSPTHLIKTRGQQVTLRCSPKSGHDTVSWYQQALGQGPQFIFQYYEEEERQRGNFPDRFSGHQFPNYSSELNVNALLLGDSALYLCASSLVLPGATNEKLFFGSGTQLSVL.

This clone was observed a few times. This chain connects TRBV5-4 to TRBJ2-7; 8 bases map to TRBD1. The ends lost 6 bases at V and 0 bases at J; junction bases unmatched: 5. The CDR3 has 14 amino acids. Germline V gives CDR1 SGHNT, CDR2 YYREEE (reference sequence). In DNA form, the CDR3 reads TGTGCCAGCACCCCGGACAGGGACTCCTACGAGCAGTACTTC. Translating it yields CASTPDRDSYEQYF. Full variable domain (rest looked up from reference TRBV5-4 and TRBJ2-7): ETGVTQSPTHLIKTRGQQVTLRCSSQSGHNTVSWYQQALGQGPQFIFQYYREEENGRGNFPPRFSGLQFPNYSSELNVNALELDDSALYLCASTPDRDSYEQYFGPGTRLTVT.

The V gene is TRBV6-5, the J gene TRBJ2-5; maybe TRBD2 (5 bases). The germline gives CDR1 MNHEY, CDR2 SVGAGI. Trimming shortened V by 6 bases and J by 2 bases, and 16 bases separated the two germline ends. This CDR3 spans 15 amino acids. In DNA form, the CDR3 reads TGTGCCAGCAGCCCTACAATGGACTTACAAGAGACCCAGTACTTC. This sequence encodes CASSPTMDLQETQYF.

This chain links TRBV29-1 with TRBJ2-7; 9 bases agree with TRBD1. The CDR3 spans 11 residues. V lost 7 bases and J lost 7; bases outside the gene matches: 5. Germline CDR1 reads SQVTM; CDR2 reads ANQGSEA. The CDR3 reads CSADRGGEQYF. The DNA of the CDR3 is TGCAGCGCGGACAGGGGAGGTGAGCAGTACTTC.

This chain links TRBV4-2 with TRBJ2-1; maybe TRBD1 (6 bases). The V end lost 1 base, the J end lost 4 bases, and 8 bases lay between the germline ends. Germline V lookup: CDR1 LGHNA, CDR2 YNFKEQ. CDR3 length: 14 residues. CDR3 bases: TGTGCCAGCAGCCAAGGGGACACTTACAATGAGCAGTTCTTC. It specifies CASSQGDTYNEQFF.

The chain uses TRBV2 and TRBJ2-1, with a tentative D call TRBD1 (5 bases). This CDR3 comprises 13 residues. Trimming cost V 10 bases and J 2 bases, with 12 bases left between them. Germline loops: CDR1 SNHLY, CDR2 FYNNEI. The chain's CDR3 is CATRGAAYNEQFF. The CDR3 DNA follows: TGTGCCACGCGTGGGGCAGCCTACAATGAGCAGTTCTTC. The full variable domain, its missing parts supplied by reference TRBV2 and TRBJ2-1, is EPEVTQTPSHQVTQMGQEVILRCVPISNHLYFYWYRQILGQKVEFLVSFYNNEISEKSEIFDDQFSVERPDGSNFTLKIRSTKLEDSAMYFCATRGAAYNEQFFGPGTRLTVL.

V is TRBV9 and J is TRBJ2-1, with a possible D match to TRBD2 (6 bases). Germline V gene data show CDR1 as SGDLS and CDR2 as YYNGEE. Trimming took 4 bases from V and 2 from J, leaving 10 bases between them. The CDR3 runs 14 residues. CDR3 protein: CASSRDSPYNEQFF. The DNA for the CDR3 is TGTGCCAGCAGCCGGGACTCACCCTACAATGAGCAGTTCTTC.

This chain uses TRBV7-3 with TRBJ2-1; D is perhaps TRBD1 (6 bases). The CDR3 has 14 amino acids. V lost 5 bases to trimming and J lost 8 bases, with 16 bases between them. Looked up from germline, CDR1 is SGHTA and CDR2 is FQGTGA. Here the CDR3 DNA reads TGTGCCAGCAGCCCCGGGACACTGGCTGATGAGCAGTTCTTC. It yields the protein CASSPGTLADEQFF.

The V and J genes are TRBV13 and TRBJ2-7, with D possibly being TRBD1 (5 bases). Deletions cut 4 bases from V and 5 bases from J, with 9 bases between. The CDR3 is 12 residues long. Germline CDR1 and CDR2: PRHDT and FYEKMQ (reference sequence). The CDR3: CASSSRGNEQYF. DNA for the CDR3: TGTGCCAGCAGCTCTAGGGGAAACGAGCAGTACTTC.

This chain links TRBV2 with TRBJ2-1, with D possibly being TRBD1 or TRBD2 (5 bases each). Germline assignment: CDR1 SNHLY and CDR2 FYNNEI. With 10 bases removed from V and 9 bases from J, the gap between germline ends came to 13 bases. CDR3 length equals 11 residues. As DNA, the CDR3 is TGTGCCAACCTATTCGGGGCTGAGCAGTTCTTC. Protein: CANLFGAEQFF. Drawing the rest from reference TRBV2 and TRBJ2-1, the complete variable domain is EPEVTQTPSHQVTQMGQEVILRCVPISNHLYFYWYRQILGQKVEFLVSFYNNEISEKSEIFDDQFSVERPDGSNFTLKIRSTKLEDSAMYFCANLFGAEQFFGPGTRLTVL.

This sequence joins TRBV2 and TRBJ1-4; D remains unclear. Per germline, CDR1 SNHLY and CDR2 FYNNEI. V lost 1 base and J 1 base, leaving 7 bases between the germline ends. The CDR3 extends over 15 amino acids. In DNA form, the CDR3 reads TGTGCCAGCAGTGAAGGGTGGGGAACTAATGAAAAACTGTTTTTT. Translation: CASSEGWGTNEKLFF. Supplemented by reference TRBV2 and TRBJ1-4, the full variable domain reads EPEVTQTPSHQVTQMGQEVILRCVPISNHLYFYWYRQILGQKVEFLVSFYNNEISEKSEIFDDQFSVERPDGSNFTLKIRSTKLEDSAMYFCASSEGWGTNEKLFFGSGTQLSVL.

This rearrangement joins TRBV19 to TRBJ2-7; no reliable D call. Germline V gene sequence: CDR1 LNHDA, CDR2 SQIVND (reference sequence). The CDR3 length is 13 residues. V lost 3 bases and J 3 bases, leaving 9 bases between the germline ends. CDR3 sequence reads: CASSMVPLYEQYF. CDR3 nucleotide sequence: TGTGCCAGTAGTATGGTCCCCCTCTACGAGCAGTACTTC.

In DNA, the CDR3 is TGTGCCAGTAGTTCTGGTCTCTCTGGGGCCAACGTCCTGACTTTC. It specifies CASSSGLSGANVLTF. The chain uses TRBV19 and TRBJ2-6; D is unresolved. The CDR3 has 15 residues. Germline loops: CDR1 LNHDA, CDR2 SQIVND (reference sequence). V shed 5 bases and J shed 0 bases, with 8 bases lying between them.

Here the CDR3 reads CASIQTGGQDTQYF. The CDR3 bases are TGTGCCAGCATCCAGACAGGGGGGCAAGATACGCAGTATTTT. The V call is TRBV7-2, the J call TRBJ2-3, with TRBD1 identical over 9 bases. Germline V gene lookup returns CDR1 SGHTA and CDR2 FQGNSA. The CDR3 runs 14 residues. Trimming took 7 bases from V and 5 from J; bases not matched to a gene: 7. Complete variable domain (other parts from reference TRBV7-2 and TRBJ2-3): GAGVSQSPSNKVTEKGKDVELRCDPISGHTALYWYRQSLGQGLEFLIYFQGNSAPDKSGLPSDRFSAERTGGSVSTLTIQRTQQEDSAVYLCASIQTGGQDTQYFGPGTRLTVL.

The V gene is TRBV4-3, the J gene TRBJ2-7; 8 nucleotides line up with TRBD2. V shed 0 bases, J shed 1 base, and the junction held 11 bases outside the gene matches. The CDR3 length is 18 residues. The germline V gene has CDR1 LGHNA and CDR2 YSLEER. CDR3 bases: TGCGCCAGCAGCCAAGATATCGTAGCGGGAAAGCCGTCCTACGAGCAGTACTTC. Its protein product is CASSQDIVAGKPSYEQYF.

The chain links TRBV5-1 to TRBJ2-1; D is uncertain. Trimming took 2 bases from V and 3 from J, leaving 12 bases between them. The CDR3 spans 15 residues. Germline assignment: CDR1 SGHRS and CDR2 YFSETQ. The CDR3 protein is CASSFMGEFYNEQFF. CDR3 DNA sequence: TGCGCCAGCAGCTTCATGGGTGAGTTCTACAATGAGCAGTTCTTC.

CDR3 amino acids: CASSQGGSREQFF. CDR3 nucleotide sequence: TGCGCCAGCAGCCAAGGGGGGTCCCGTGAGCAGTTCTTC. The chain joins TRBV4-3 to TRBJ2-1; D is perhaps TRBD1 or TRBD2 (5 bases each). The CDR3 runs to 13 residues. Deletions cut 1 base from V and 9 bases from J, with 10 bases between. The germline V gene has CDR1 LGHNA and CDR2 YSLEER.

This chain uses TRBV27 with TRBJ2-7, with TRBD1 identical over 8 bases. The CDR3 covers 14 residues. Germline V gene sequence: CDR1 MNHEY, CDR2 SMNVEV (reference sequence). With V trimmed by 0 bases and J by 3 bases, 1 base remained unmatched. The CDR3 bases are TGTGCCAGCAGTTTATCGACAGGGGACTACGAGCAGTACTTC. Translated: CASSLSTGDYEQYF.

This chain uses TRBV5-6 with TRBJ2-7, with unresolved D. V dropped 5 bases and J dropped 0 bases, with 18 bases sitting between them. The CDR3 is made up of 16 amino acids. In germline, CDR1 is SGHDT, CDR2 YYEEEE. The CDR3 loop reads CASSPNDGRGSYEQYF. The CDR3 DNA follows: TGTGCCAGCAGTCCAAACGACGGACGTGGCTCCTACGAGCAGTACTTC.

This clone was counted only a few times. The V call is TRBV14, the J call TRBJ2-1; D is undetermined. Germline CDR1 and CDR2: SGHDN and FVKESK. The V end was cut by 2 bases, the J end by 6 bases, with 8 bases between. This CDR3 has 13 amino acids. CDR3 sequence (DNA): TGTGCCAGCAGCCAACGATTGACCAATGAGCAGTTCTTC. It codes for CASSQRLTNEQFF.

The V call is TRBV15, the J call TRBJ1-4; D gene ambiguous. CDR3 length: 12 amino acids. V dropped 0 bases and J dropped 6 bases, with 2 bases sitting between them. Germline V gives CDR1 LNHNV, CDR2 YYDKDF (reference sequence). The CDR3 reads CATSREDEKLFF. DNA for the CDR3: TGTGCCACCAGCAGAGAGGATGAAAAACTGTTTTTT.

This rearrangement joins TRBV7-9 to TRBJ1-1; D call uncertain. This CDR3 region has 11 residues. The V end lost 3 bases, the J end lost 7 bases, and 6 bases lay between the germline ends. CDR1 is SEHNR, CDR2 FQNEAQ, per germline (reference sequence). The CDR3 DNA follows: TGTGCCAGCAGCTTGAGGGATGAAGCTTTCTTT. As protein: CASSLRDEAFF.

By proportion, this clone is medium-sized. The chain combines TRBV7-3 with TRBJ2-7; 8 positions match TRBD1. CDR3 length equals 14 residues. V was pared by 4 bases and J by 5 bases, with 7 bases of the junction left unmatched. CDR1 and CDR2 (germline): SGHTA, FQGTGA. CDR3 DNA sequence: TGTGCCAGCAGCTCAGGGGGCAGCACACACGAGCAGTACTTC. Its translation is CASSSGGSTHEQYF.

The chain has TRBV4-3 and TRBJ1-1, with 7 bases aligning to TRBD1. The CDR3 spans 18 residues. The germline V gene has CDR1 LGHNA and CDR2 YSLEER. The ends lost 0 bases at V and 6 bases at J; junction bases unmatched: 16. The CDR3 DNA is TGCGCCAGCAGCCAAGAGGCGCAGGACAGGATGACAAGGGCTGAAGCTTTCTTT. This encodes CASSQEAQDRMTRAEAFF.